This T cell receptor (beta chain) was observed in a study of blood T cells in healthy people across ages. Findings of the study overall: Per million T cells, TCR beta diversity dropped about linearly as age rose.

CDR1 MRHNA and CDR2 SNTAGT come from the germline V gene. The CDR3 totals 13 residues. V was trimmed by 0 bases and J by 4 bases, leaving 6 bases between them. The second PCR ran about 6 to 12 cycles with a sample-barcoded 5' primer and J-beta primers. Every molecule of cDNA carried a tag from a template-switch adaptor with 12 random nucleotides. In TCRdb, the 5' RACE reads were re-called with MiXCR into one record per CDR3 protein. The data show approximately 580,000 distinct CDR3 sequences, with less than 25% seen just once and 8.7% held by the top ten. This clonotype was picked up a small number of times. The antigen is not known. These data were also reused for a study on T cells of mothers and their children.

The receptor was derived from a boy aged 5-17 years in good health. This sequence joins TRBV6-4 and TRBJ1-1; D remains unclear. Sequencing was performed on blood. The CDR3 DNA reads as TGTGCCAGCAGTGACTCGGTCTCCACTGAAGCTTTCTTT. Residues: CASSDSVSTEAFF.